This section outlines one T cell receptor beta chain sequence together with its context. Its target is not known. Measured with immunoSEQ multiplex PCR; TCRdb has only the in-frame clones, and not every one. In the table there are roughly 20,000 clones, about four fifths of which are singletons. These data belong to a study of PD-1 blockade in classical Hodgkin lymphoma. Study results and caveats: Still unresolved is the cause of the repertoire differences, which may be disease activity or prior therapy. Complete responders entered with baseline diversity on par with newly diagnosed patients, the results showed.

Sample time point: cycle 4 day 1 (C4D1), after 5 to 7 weeks of nivolumab. Each patient relapsed following autologous stem cell transplantation, and prior brentuximab vedotin exposure differed. The authors enriched CD8+ T cells from thawed PBMCs via magnetic negative selection. Germline V gene data show CDR1 as MNHEY and CDR2 as SMNVEV (reference sequence). The CDR3 consists of 14 residues. With 3 bases removed from V and 0 bases from J, the gap between germline ends came to 7 bases. The sequencing used CD8+ T cells from blood, collected before the fourth cycle of nivolumab. The V and J genes are TRBV27 and TRBJ2-3; D is uncertain. This clonotype was obtained from a human donor with classical Hodgkin lymphoma. DNA for the CDR3: TGTGCCAGCAGTTTGATCTTGAGCACAGATACGCAGTATTTT. Its protein is CASSLILSTDTQYF.